The next 17 T cell receptor beta chains were all read from a single sample in a study of shared clonotypes between healthy human individuals. Method: immunoSEQ multiplex PCR; TCRdb's copy keeps in-frame clones and lacks some. Of hundreds of thousands of clones detected, almost 97% appear once; the ten largest clones hold 0.06%. The sequenced material came from naive CD4+ T cells sorted from blood. Specified subset: CD45RA+ positively selected. These receptors were taken from a woman between 25 and 40 years old in good health.

The CDR3 sequence: CASSPRQGSTGELFF. The CDR3 DNA follows: TGTGCCAGCTCCCCCAGACAGGGGAGCACCGGGGAGCTGTTTTTT. This chain links TRBV18 with TRBJ2-2, with 8 nucleotides matching TRBD1. Trimming took 6 bases from V and 4 from J; bases not matched to a gene: 7. Per germline, CDR1 KGHSH and CDR2 LQKENI. The CDR3 has 15 amino acids. The whole variable domain, filled in from reference TRBV18 and TRBJ2-2, reads NAGVMQNPRHLVRRRGQEARLRCSPMKGHSHVYWYRQLPEEGLKFMVYLQKENIIDESGMPKERFSAEFPKEGPSILRIQQVVRGDSAAYFCASSPRQGSTGELFFGEGSRLTVL.

The chain recombines TRBV19 with TRBJ1-2, with 9 bases that match TRBD1. This CDR3 has 15 amino acids. Germline CDR1 and CDR2: LNHDA and SQIVND (reference sequence). The V segment lost 3 bases and the J segment 4 bases; nucleotides outside the gene matches: 6. The CDR3 is CASSIATGGTYGYTF. The CDR3 bases are TGTGCCAGTAGTATTGCGACAGGGGGAACCTATGGCTACACCTTC.

This chain connects TRBV4-2 to TRBJ2-7; D ambiguous. The CDR3 is made up of 14 amino acids. V was pared by 0 bases and J by 2 bases, with 8 bases between. Germline V gene data show CDR1 as LGHNA and CDR2 as YNFKEQ. The CDR3 DNA reads TGTGCCAGCAGCCAAGATGGCCTACCCTACGAGCAGTACTTC. It yields the protein CASSQDGLPYEQYF.

The V gene is TRBV6-1, the J gene TRBJ2-3; the D gene is possibly TRBD2 (5 bases). Germline V gene data show CDR1 as MNHNS and CDR2 as SASEGT. The CDR3 is 15 amino acids. V lost 5 bases, J lost 4 bases, and 16 bases lay in between. CDR3 in amino acids: CASSNVAGGSDTQYF. The DNA of the CDR3 is TGTGCCAGCAGTAATGTAGCTGGCGGGTCAGATACGCAGTATTTT.

This sequence joins TRBV13 and TRBJ1-5; D is unclear. This CDR3 has 14 residues. Germline CDR1 reads PRHDT; CDR2 reads FYEKMQ (reference sequence). Trimming took 6 bases from V and 1 from J, leaving 10 bases between them. CDR3 nucleotides: TGTGCCAGCAGGGTGGGAGGGAGCAATCAGCCCCAGCATTTT. Translated: CASRVGGSNQPQHF.

The gene calls are TRBV9 and TRBJ2-7; TRBD1 might be the D (5 bases). From germline, CDR1 is SGDLS and CDR2 YYNGEE. The CDR3 has 12 residues. Trimming removed 1 base from V and 6 bases from J, with 8 bases in between. The CDR3 DNA is TGTGCCAGCAGCGTATTCCAGGGCGAGCAGTACTTC. This codes for CASSVFQGEQYF. Variable domain in full (rest from reference TRBV9 and TRBJ2-7): DSGVTQTPKHLITATGQRVTLRCSPRSGDLSVYWYQQSLDQGLQFLIQYYNGEERAKGNILERFSAQQFPDLHSELNLSSLELGDSALYFCASSVFQGEQYFGPGTRLTVT.

This CDR3 reads CASSPQTPTAFLPYEQYF. The CDR3 coding sequence is TGCGCCAGCAGCCCCCAGACCCCTACAGCTTTTTTGCCCTACGAGCAGTACTTC. The V call is TRBV5-1, the J call TRBJ2-7; D not certain. Deletions cut 4 bases from V and 2 bases from J, with 25 bases between. CDR1 SGHRS and CDR2 YFSETQ come from the germline V gene. The CDR3 is 18 amino acids.

The V and J genes are TRBV20-1 and TRBJ2-5; D is unresolved. V gave up 3 bases and J gave up 5 bases, with 7 bases separating them. The CDR3 sequence is 11 residues long. In germline, CDR1 is DFQATT, CDR2 SNEGSKA (reference sequence). DNA for the CDR3: TGCAGTGCTAGGGCATGGGAGACCCAGTACTTC. This encodes CSARAWETQYF.

The chain uses TRBV19 and TRBJ2-7, with D perhaps matching TRBD2 (5 bases). The CDR3 is made up of 18 amino acids. Germline assignment: CDR1 LNHDA and CDR2 SQIVND (reference sequence). V shed 3 bases and J shed 0 bases, with 21 bases lying between them. The CDR3 reads CASSMGPPFFEGSYEQYF. CDR3 nucleotide sequence: TGTGCCAGTAGTATGGGTCCGCCTTTCTTCGAGGGCTCCTACGAGCAGTACTTC.

The chain recombines TRBV5-1 with TRBJ2-7, with unresolved D. Germline values: CDR1 SGHRS, CDR2 YFSETQ. Deletions cut 3 bases from V and 6 bases from J, with 13 bases between. The CDR3 spans 13 residues. As DNA, the CDR3 is TGCGCCAGCAGCTCAGTGATCGTAGGCGAGCAGTACTTC. It yields the protein CASSSVIVGEQYF.

The CDR3 here is CASSLTGFEETQYF. The CDR3 region has the DNA TGCGCCAGCAGCTTAACAGGTTTCGAAGAGACCCAGTACTTC. The chain couples TRBV5-1 to TRBJ2-5, with D possibly TRBD1 on 5 matching bases. The CDR3 extends over 14 amino acids. The V gene's germline CDR1 is SGHRS and CDR2 YFSETQ. The V and J ends lost 2 bases and 3 bases respectively, with 11 bases between them. The full variable domain, rest sourced from reference TRBV5-1 and TRBJ2-5, is KAGVTQTPRYLIKTRGQQVTLSCSPISGHRSVSWYQQTPGQGLQFLFEYFSETQRNKGNFPGRFSGRQFSNSRSEMNVSTLELGDSALYLCASSLTGFEETQYFGPGTRLLVL.

To note about this clone: The identical CDR3 is also encoded by other nucleotide sequences in the sample. The rearrangement joins TRBV18 to TRBJ1-5, with 7 bases lining up with TRBD1. This CDR3 is built from 13 residues. The V and J ends lost 3 bases and 5 bases, in that order; junction bases with no gene match: 1. Per the germline V gene, CDR1 is KGHSH and CDR2 is LQKENI. CDR3 sequence reads: CASSPGTDQPQHF. In nucleotides, the CDR3 is TGTGCCAGCTCACCCGGGACAGATCAGCCCCAGCATTTT. The entire variable domain, with the rest obtained from reference TRBV18 and TRBJ1-5, is as follows: NAGVMQNPRHLVRRRGQEARLRCSPMKGHSHVYWYRQLPEEGLKFMVYLQKENIIDESGMPKERFSAEFPKEGPSILRIQQVVRGDSAAYFCASSPGTDQPQHFGDGTRLSIL.

The CDR3 DNA follows: TGTGCCAGCTCACAGCCGGGACAGGGGATTGGAGCAGATACGCAGTATTTT. The encoded protein is CASSQPGQGIGADTQYF. The chain is built from TRBV18 and TRBJ2-3; TRBD1 aligns across 10 bases. The V and J ends lost 4 bases and 4 bases, in that order; junction bases with no gene match: 11. Germline lookup yields CDR1 KGHSH and CDR2 LQKENI. This CDR3 region has 17 residues.

This chain links TRBV28 with TRBJ1-4, with 8 bases matching TRBD1. CDR3 length equals 14 residues. The V gene end was trimmed by 7 bases and the J gene end by 7 bases; junction bases not matched to a gene: 8. Germline V gives CDR1 MDHEN, CDR2 SYDVKM. The CDR3 protein is CASMGGQAGEKLFF. Here the CDR3 DNA reads TGTGCCAGCATGGGGGGACAGGCCGGTGAAAAACTGTTTTTT.

The chain is built from TRBV7-9 and TRBJ2-7; TRBD1 or TRBD2 may be the D gene (5 bases each). CDR3 size: 13 residues. Trimming removed 1 base at V and 6 bases at J, with 10 bases between. From germline, CDR1 is SEHNR and CDR2 FQNEAQ (reference sequence). CDR3 region: CASSLGGTIEQYF. The CDR3 DNA is TGTGCCAGCAGCTTAGGGGGGACCATCGAGCAGTACTTC. Supplemented by reference TRBV7-9 and TRBJ2-7, the full variable domain reads DTGVSQNPRHKITKRGQNVTFRCDPISEHNRLYWYRQTLGQGPEFLTYFQNEAQLEKSRLLSDRFSAERPKGSFSTLEIQRTEQGDSAMYLCASSLGGTIEQYFGPGTRLTVT.

CDR3 in DNA: TGTGCCAGCAGCCCGAGGGGGGAGGGACGCTACGAGCAGTACTTC. It yields the protein CASSPRGEGRYEQYF. This sequence joins TRBV7-6 and TRBJ2-7; D may be TRBD2 (7 bases). The germline V gene encodes CDR1 SGHVS and CDR2 FNYEAQ. V was pared by 5 bases and J by 3 bases, with 17 bases between. This CDR3 has 15 residues.

The CDR3 coding sequence is TGCGCCAGCAGTGCCGGGACTAGCGGGTCCTACGAGCAGTACTTC. It codes for CASSAGTSGSYEQYF. The rearrangement links TRBV10-1 to TRBJ2-7, with 12 positions matching TRBD2. The CDR3 is made up of 15 amino acids. J was trimmed by 1 base and V by 4 bases; bases with no gene match: 2. Germline assignment: CDR1 WNHNN and CDR2 SYGVQD (reference sequence).